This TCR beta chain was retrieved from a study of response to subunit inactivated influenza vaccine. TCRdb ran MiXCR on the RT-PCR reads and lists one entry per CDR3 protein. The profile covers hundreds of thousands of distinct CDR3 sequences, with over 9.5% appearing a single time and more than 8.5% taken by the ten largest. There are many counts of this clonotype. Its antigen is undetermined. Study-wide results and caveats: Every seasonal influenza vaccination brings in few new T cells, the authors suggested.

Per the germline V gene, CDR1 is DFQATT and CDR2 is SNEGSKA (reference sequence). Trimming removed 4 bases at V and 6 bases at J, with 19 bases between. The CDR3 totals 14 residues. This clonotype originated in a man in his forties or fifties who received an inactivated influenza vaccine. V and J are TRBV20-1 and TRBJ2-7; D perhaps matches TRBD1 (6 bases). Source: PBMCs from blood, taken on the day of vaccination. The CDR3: CSAIGTIKTGEQYF. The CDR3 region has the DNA TGCAGTGCTATAGGGACAATCAAGACGGGCGAGCAGTACTTC.